This TCR beta chain was documented in a study of shared clonotypes between healthy human individuals. Study-wide context: Used for every donor were three CD4 naive, three CD4 memory, two CD8 naive and one CD8 memory plate. Overall study findings and caveats: Sequencing of the sorted subsets was shown by rarefaction to be incomplete despite large depth. Naive subsets, compared against memory subsets, generally had larger estimated richness values.

This clone was picked up one time. What it recognizes is unknown. Germline CDR1 SGHAT, CDR2 FQNNGV. After removal of 4 bases from V and 7 bases from J, the junction contained 9 bases not matched to a gene. This CDR3 spans 16 amino acids. Positive CCR7 selection of CD45RO-negative cells yielded the naive CD8 cells, and terminally differentiated effector memory CD45RA+ cells were excluded. Assay used: immunoSEQ multiplex PCR; TCRdb lists only in-frame clones, some missing. The sample includes about 2 million clones, roughly 95% seen only once; the top ten take 1.2%. The receptor comes from a man aged 18 to 30 in good health. The sequenced sample was naive CD8+ T cells sorted from blood. V is TRBV11-2 and J is TRBJ2-1, with TRBD2 identical over 11 bases. In nucleotides, the CDR3 is TGTGCCAGCAGCTCATATTTAGCGGGGGGGGTAAATGAGCAGTTCTTC. Amino acid sequence: CASSSYLAGGVNEQFF.